Many counts were recorded for the clone carrying this T cell receptor beta chain. As yet, its antigen is unknown. TCRdb re-called the RACE reads through MiXCR, storing one row per CDR3 protein. Found here are approximately 400,000 distinct CDR3 sequences, about 5.1% of them singletons; the top ten hold 2.6%. The record originates from a study of human T cells and chemical hapten exposure. About the research overall: Alopecia universalis, totalis or areata was present in patients who were mostly female. Study findings and constraints: Donors' alopecia may make their immune response differ from healthy people's. DPC sensitization did not alter TCRs above 1 in 1000 frequency.

Trimming at V came to 0 bases and at J to 0 bases, leaving 4 bases not matched to a gene. The germline V gene encodes CDR1 SGHRS and CDR2 YFSETQ. The CDR3 totals 17 residues. Regarding time point: pre-sensitization, week 0. As to treatment: therapeutic diphenylcyclopropenone sensitization with weekly scalp DPC. This sequence joins TRBV5-1 and TRBJ2-1; 9 positions match TRBD2. Sequencing used whole blood, obtained in connection with sensitization to the hapten diphenylcyclopropenone (DPC). This TCR derives from a woman between 45 and 65 years old with alopecia areata. Some clones in this sample may be carry-over from other donors' samples. The CDR3: CASSLVGGLASYNEQFF. Written as DNA, the CDR3 is TGCGCCAGCAGCTTGGTGGGGGGACTAGCCTCCTACAATGAGCAGTTCTTC.